This T cell receptor (beta chain) originates from a study of molecular identifiers for immune sequencing clone quantification. Study background: Replicate RNA from roughly 18,000 or 92,000 naive CD8 T cells formed five aliquots; four were sequenced. Study results and limitations: Sizes of highly expanded clones could be underestimated through identical TCRs sharing a barcode.

There are 16 residues in the CDR3. Germline lookup yields CDR1 SGHVS and CDR2 FQNEAQ. Trimming took 1 base from V and 5 from J; bases not matched to a gene: 10. Methods described previously were used for bulk TCR libraries, and listed TCR primers were applied. TCRdb fed the PCR reads into MiXCR, producing one record per CDR3 protein. The table has about 500,000 distinct CDR3 sequences, about a quarter seen once. Ten or more counts support this clonotype. Its antigen is currently unknown. The genes are TRBV7-8 and TRBJ1-1; 7 positions agree with TRBD1. The receptor was derived from a human donor in good health. Some libraries in this study had Jurkat cell RNA spiked in. The sequencing sample was made of naive CD8+ T cells from blood, with Jurkat cell RNA spiked in. The sample's subset: FACS-sorted CD8+CD4-CCR7+CD45RA+ naive T cells. In nucleotides, the CDR3 is TGTGCCAGCAGCTTAGGCCTTAAGGGGGCAGGAACTGAAGCTTTCTTT. Translation gives CASSLGLKGAGTEAFF.